This T cell receptor beta chain emerged from a study of T cells in Graves' hyperthyroidism and ophthalmopathy. Background on the study: Blood from the periphery was taken at initial diagnosis, before any treatment. The study's findings and limits: Peripheral blood also featured most of the thyroid clonotypes expanded above 0.001.

Template material for amplifying TCR beta CDR3 regions consisted of RNA transcripts. The HTBI primer set was used in a first-round RT-PCR of the TCR CDR3. Each CDR3 protein is one row after TCRdb ran MiXCR on the multiplex PCR reads. This table has some 560,000 distinct CDR3 sequences, around 13% appearing once. Criteria for exclusion of patients were uncontrolled infection, other autoimmune disease, pregnancy or lactation. This clonotype came up many times. Its target is not known. This CDR3 is built from 14 residues. The V and J ends lost 5 bases and 0 bases, in that order; junction bases with no gene match: 3.

The sequence derives from a woman aged 40 to 55 with Graves' hyperthyroidism. V gene TRBV12-3 or TRBV12-4 combines with J gene TRBJ1-2, with 7 bases identical to TRBD1. The sample consisted of blood. CDR3 nucleotide sequence: TGTGCCAGCAGTAAGGGACAGACTAACTATGGCTACACCTTC. Translating it yields CASSKGQTNYGYTF.